A single sample is the source of the 19 T cell receptor beta chains below, sequenced in a study of OX40 agonist ivuxolimab in advanced cancers. Generated by immunoSEQ multiplex PCR, the TCRdb table keeps only in-frame clones and is missing some. The table lists roughly 49,000 clones, 85% to 90% of them singletons. Material: CD4+ or CD8+ T cells sorted from blood, obtained in a trial of the OX40 agonist ivuxolimab. The source of these receptors is an adult with an advanced solid tumor such as melanoma, head and neck, liver or kidney cancer.

This clone was seen once. The chain is built from TRBV28 and TRBJ2-1; perhaps TRBD2 as D (5 bases). The V end was cut by 6 bases, the J end by 4 bases, with 13 bases between. The CDR3 is 14 amino acids. CDR1 is MDHEN, CDR2 SYDVKM, per germline. Here the CDR3 reads CASSLVGSYNEQFF. CDR3 nucleotides: TGTGCCAGCAGCCTTGTTGGGAGTTACAATGAGCAGTTCTTC.

Of note for this clone: Other DNA sequences within the sample encode an identical CDR3. The V gene is TRBV7-6, the J gene TRBJ2-1; D call uncertain. Trimming took 1 base from V and 9 from J, leaving 13 bases between them. From germline, CDR1 is SGHVS and CDR2 FNYEAQ. The CDR3 extends over 14 amino acids. Here the CDR3 DNA reads TGTGCCAGCAGCTTAGAGAGTCAACCCGGTGAGCAGTTCTTC. It yields the protein CASSLESQPGEQFF.

The chain combines TRBV5-6 with TRBJ1-1, with a weak D call TRBD1 (5 bases). With 5 bases removed from V and 8 bases from J, the gap between germline ends came to 13 bases. CDR1 is SGHDT, CDR2 YYEEEE, per germline. CDR3 size: 12 residues. The CDR3 sequence is CASSKGRLEAFF. The CDR3 DNA sequence: TGTGCCAGCAGTAAGGGACGTTTGGAAGCTTTCTTT.

The chain is built from TRBV6-1 and TRBJ2-7; D remains unclear. CDR3 length equals 17 residues. V was shortened by 0 bases and J by 3 bases, with 18 bases between the two germline ends. The V gene's germline CDR1 is MNHNS and CDR2 SASEGT. DNA for the CDR3: TGTGCCAGCAGTGAAGCGACTGGTCTTAGGAACTTCTACGAGCAGTACTTC. This encodes CASSEATGLRNFYEQYF.

The J gene is TRBJ2-2, the V gene TRBV11-1; 7 nucleotides line up with TRBD1. This CDR3 has 15 amino acids. The V gene's germline CDR1 is SGHAT and CDR2 FQDESV (reference sequence). Losses at the gene ends were 4 bases for V and 4 bases for J; bases not matched to a gene: 6. CDR3 in amino acids: CASSSQTGPTGELFF. In DNA, the CDR3 is TGTGCCAGCAGCTCCCAGACAGGGCCCACCGGGGAGCTGTTTTTT.

This chain uses TRBV6-6 with TRBJ1-4, with D perhaps matching TRBD1 (5 bases). Trimming took 0 bases from V and 6 from J, leaving 11 bases between them. Looked up from germline, CDR1 is MNHNY and CDR2 is SVGAGI (reference sequence). The CDR3 is 15 amino acids. The DNA of the CDR3 is TGTGCCAGCAGTTACTCGGGGACCGTCCATGAAAAACTGTTTTTT. Translated: CASSYSGTVHEKLFF.

This rearrangement joins TRBV15 to TRBJ1-5; weak D call: TRBD1 (6 bases). CDR3 length: 15 residues. The germline gives CDR1 LNHNV, CDR2 YYDKDF (reference sequence). The ends were cut back, 0 bases at V and 5 bases at J, with 11 bases in the middle. The CDR3 spells CATSRDRGGHQPQHF. The CDR3 nucleotides are TGTGCCACCAGCAGAGATCGTGGGGGCCATCAGCCCCAGCATTTT.

The chain couples TRBV7-3 to TRBJ1-5, with no clear D. There are 15 residues in the CDR3. V dropped 2 bases and J dropped 5 bases, with 13 bases sitting between them. Germline V CDR1 and CDR2: SGHTA, FQGTGA. CDR3 sequence reads: CASSLLVGQYQPQHF. The CDR3 region has the DNA TGTGCCAGCAGCTTATTAGTAGGGCAATATCAGCCCCAGCATTTT.

This chain uses TRBV6-6 with TRBJ2-7; 7 bases fit TRBD1. This CDR3 contains 16 residues. Germline V gene lookup returns CDR1 MNHNY and CDR2 SVGAGI (reference sequence). Unmatched junction bases numbered 15, after V lost 7 bases and J lost 3 bases. DNA of the CDR3: TGTGCCAGCACCCCTATCCGAGGGGACAGCGGCTACGAGCAGTACTTC. Encoded protein: CASTPIRGDSGYEQYF.

V and J are TRBV11-2 and TRBJ1-1, with D hard to call. Germline V lookup: CDR1 SGHAT, CDR2 FQNNGV. This CDR3 region has 13 residues. Trimming stripped 2 bases from V and 0 bases from J, with 4 bases between. The DNA for the CDR3 is TGTGCCAGCAGCTTACAGTTGAACACTGAAGCTTTCTTT. It translates to CASSLQLNTEAFF.

The gene calls are TRBV9 and TRBJ2-3, with D unresolved. V was cut by 0 bases and J by 1 base, with 9 bases left in between. There are 15 residues in the CDR3. Germline V gene data show CDR1 as SGDLS and CDR2 as YYNGEE. The CDR3: CASSVAVYGTDTQYF. Written as DNA, the CDR3 is TGTGCCAGCAGCGTAGCTGTTTACGGCACAGATACGCAGTATTTT.

The chain links TRBV5-6 to TRBJ1-1; D gene ambiguous. The CDR3 consists of 13 residues. The V end lost 4 bases, the J end lost 5 bases, and 12 bases lay between the germline ends. Germline assignment: CDR1 SGHDT and CDR2 YYEEEE. The CDR3 sequence is CASSRTLSTEAFF. Here the CDR3 DNA reads TGTGCCAGCAGCCGGACTCTTTCTACTGAAGCTTTCTTT.

V usage is TRBV10-2 and J usage is TRBJ1-2, with TRBD1 matching 8 bases. The germline CDR1 and CDR2 sequences are WSHSY and SAAADI. The ends lost 5 bases at V and 3 bases at J; junction bases unmatched: 2. The CDR3 is 13 amino acids. The CDR3, as DNA: TGCGCCAGCAGTTCGGACAGGGACTATGGCTACACCTTC. Residues: CASSSDRDYGYTF.

This chain links TRBV14 with TRBJ2-1, with D maybe TRBD2 (5 bases). V was pared by 1 base and J by 10 bases, with 14 bases between. CDR1 is SGHDN, CDR2 FVKESK, per germline. The CDR3 is made up of 14 amino acids. This chain's CDR3 is CASSQATGGGEQFF. CDR3 bases: TGTGCCAGCAGCCAAGCGACGGGCGGCGGGGAGCAGTTCTTC.

The genes are TRBV6-1 and TRBJ1-1; perhaps TRBD1 as D (5 bases). This CDR3 contains 14 residues. V was cut by 7 bases and J by 5 bases, with 17 bases left in between. Germline CDR1 and CDR2: MNHNS and SASEGT. CDR3 sequence: CASTKGRLGTEAFF. The CDR3 DNA is TGTGCCAGCACCAAGGGACGGCTAGGGACTGAAGCTTTCTTT.

The chain uses TRBV5-6 and TRBJ2-7, with D possibly TRBD1 on 5 matching bases. Deletions cut 2 bases from V and 1 base from J, with 13 bases between. The CDR3 length is 15 residues. Germline V gene sequence: CDR1 SGHDT, CDR2 YYEEEE. CDR3 sequence: CASSFQGPSSYEQYF. CDR3 DNA sequence: TGTGCCAGCAGCTTCCAGGGCCCCTCATCCTACGAGCAGTACTTC. The variable domain in full, completed from reference TRBV5-6 and TRBJ2-7, reads DAGVTQSPTHLIKTRGQQVTLRCSPKSGHDTVSWYQQALGQGPQFIFQYYEEEERQRGNFPDRFSGHQFPNYSSELNVNALLLGDSALYLCASSFQGPSSYEQYFGPGTRLTVT.

The chain joins TRBV4-2 to TRBJ2-5, with a tentative D call TRBD2 (6 bases). This CDR3 comprises 18 residues. From germline, CDR1 is LGHNA and CDR2 YNFKEQ. V lost 0 bases and J lost 5, with 22 bases in between. The CDR3 loop is CASSQDPAGRGKLETQYF. The CDR3 DNA is TGTGCCAGCAGCCAAGACCCCGCGGGGCGGGGTAAATTGGAGACCCAGTACTTC.

The V call is TRBV7-3, the J call TRBJ1-1; tentatively, D is TRBD1 (5 bases). V lost 1 base to trimming and J lost 3 bases, with 21 bases between them. In germline, CDR1 is SGHTA, CDR2 FQGTGA. The CDR3 loop spans 18 amino acids. The CDR3 region is CASSLKGPTKGADTEAFF. Here the CDR3 DNA reads TGTGCCAGCAGCTTAAAGGGCCCAACGAAAGGGGCCGACACTGAAGCTTTCTTT.

The chain has TRBV7-6 and TRBJ2-3; D is ambiguous. The germline CDR1 and CDR2 sequences are SGHVS and FNYEAQ. CDR3 size: 13 residues. Trimming removed 5 bases from V and 2 bases from J, with 8 bases in between. The CDR3 spells CASSPQLTDTQYF. The CDR3 nucleotides are TGTGCCAGCAGCCCCCAGCTCACAGATACGCAGTATTTT.